This T cell receptor (beta chain) came from a study of blood T cell repertoires in COVID-19. As for the study in general: PBMCs, B-cell-depleted T cells, or T cells were the source of the cDNA or gDNA that made up the material.

The germline CDR1 and CDR2 sequences are SGHVS and FQNEAQ. This CDR3 is 14 amino acids long. V trimming: 0 bases; J trimming: 1 base; junction bases outside the gene matches: 0. Generated by immunoSEQ multiplex PCR, the TCRdb table keeps only in-frame clones and is missing some. Of over 450,000 clones listed, about 89% are singletons. Sequenced sample: peripheral blood. The chain recombines TRBV7-8 with TRBJ2-7, with 7 nucleotides matching TRBD2. This clonotype was obtained from a woman aged 50 to 60 with COVID-19, enrolled during active disease. The CDR3 nucleotides read TGTGCCAGCAGCTTAGCGGGAGGGTCCTACGAGCAGTACTTC. Amino acids: CASSLAGGSYEQYF.